The next 28 T cell receptor beta chains were all read from a single sample in a study of a mutant IDH1 vaccine in newly diagnosed glioma. Clones were sequenced by immunoSEQ multiplex PCR, and TCRdb holds only the in-frame ones, with some missing. In the table there are 85,000 to 100,000 clones, about 90% of which are singletons. Time point meaning: baseline, week 1 (first vaccination visit). Treatment: pre-vaccination baseline after standard-of-care therapy. The input for sequencing was PBMCs, taken from a glioma patient treated with radiotherapy, temozolomide or both. Receptors originate from a woman aged 50 to 60 with glioma.

The rearrangement uses TRBV28 and TRBJ1-5; the D gene is possibly TRBD1 (5 bases). Germline assignment: CDR1 MDHEN and CDR2 SYDVKM. The CDR3 totals 15 residues. V was pared by 10 bases and J by 2 bases, with 18 bases between. This CDR3 reads CATSIGGSGNQPQHF. The CDR3 nucleotides are TGTGCCACCTCGATCGGGGGAAGCGGCAATCAGCCCCAGCATTTT.

The chain joins TRBV7-9 to TRBJ2-1, with D possibly being TRBD2 (5 bases). Per the germline V gene, CDR1 is SEHNR and CDR2 is FQNEAQ (reference sequence). The CDR3 spans 16 residues. The V end lost 4 bases, the J end lost 0 bases, and 13 bases lay between the germline ends. The CDR3 loop reads CASSSMDFSSYNEQFF. CDR3 in DNA: TGTGCCAGCAGCTCCATGGACTTCAGCTCCTACAATGAGCAGTTCTTC.

This clone was observed once. The gene calls are TRBV6-4 and TRBJ1-2; D gene unclear. Germline lookup yields CDR1 MRHNA and CDR2 SNTAGT. This CDR3 has 14 residues. Deletions cut 4 bases from V and 7 bases from J, with 16 bases between. CDR3 region: CASSVSPARTGYTF. The CDR3 nucleotides read TGTGCCAGCAGTGTCAGCCCCGCGAGGACTGGCTACACCTTC.

The V gene is TRBV6-4, the J gene TRBJ2-3; tentatively, D is TRBD1 or TRBD2 (6 bases each). The V and J ends lost 4 bases and 0 bases respectively, with 14 bases between them. The CDR3 is 16 amino acids. CDR1 is MRHNA, CDR2 SNTAGT, per germline. CDR3 in amino acids: CASSARWGASTDTQYF. The CDR3 bases are TGTGCCAGCAGTGCTCGGTGGGGGGCTAGCACAGATACGCAGTATTTT.

CDR3 in amino acids: CASSQDLGSSGSYNIQYF. The CDR3 region has the DNA TGTGCCAGCAGCCAAGATCTAGGGAGTAGCGGGAGTTACAACATTCAGTACTTC. The rearrangement uses TRBV4-2 and TRBJ2-4, with 9 positions matching TRBD2. The V segment lost 0 bases and the J segment 7 bases; nucleotides outside the gene matches: 13. The CDR3 spans 18 residues. The germline gives CDR1 LGHNA, CDR2 YNFKEQ.

The chain combines TRBV6-6 with TRBJ1-1; D is ambiguous. With 4 bases removed from V and 4 bases from J, the gap between germline ends came to 4 bases. The CDR3 contains 11 residues. The germline CDR1 and CDR2 sequences are MNHNY and SVGAGI (reference sequence). The CDR3 DNA is TGTGCCAGCAGTTCCCTCACTGAAGCTTTCTTT. Translating it yields CASSSLTEAFF.

The gene calls are TRBV4-1 and TRBJ1-5, with D possibly matching TRBD1 (6 bases). From germline, CDR1 is MGHRA and CDR2 YSYEKL. This CDR3 is 15 amino acids long. The germline V and J ends were trimmed by 1 base and 5 bases, with 12 bases remaining between them. As DNA, the CDR3 is TGCGCCAGCAGCCAAGCCTGGGGGCACGATCAGCCCCAGCATTTT. This gives the protein CASSQAWGHDQPQHF.

The genes are TRBV5-4 and TRBJ1-2; 11 bases are a match to TRBD1. The V and J ends lost 3 bases and 5 bases, in that order; junction bases with no gene match: 9. CDR3 length equals 16 residues. Germline V CDR1 and CDR2: SGHNT, YYREEE (reference sequence). The CDR3 protein is CASSSGTGGTLYGYTF. The CDR3 DNA reads TGTGCCAGCAGCTCCGGGACAGGGGGGACCTTATATGGCTACACCTTC.

This chain joins TRBV5-6 and TRBJ2-5; D is uncertain. This CDR3 region has 15 residues. Germline CDR1 SGHDT, CDR2 YYEEEE. The V end lost 0 bases, the J end lost 2 bases, and 11 bases lay between the germline ends. The chain's CDR3 is CASSLAGRAQETQYF. The CDR3 bases are TGTGCCAGCAGCTTGGCCGGTAGGGCACAAGAGACCCAGTACTTC.

The V gene is TRBV10-3, the J gene TRBJ2-1; D could derive from TRBD1 or TRBD2 (6 bases each). Germline V gene lookup returns CDR1 ENHRY and CDR2 SYGVKD. The CDR3 totals 14 residues. Trimming left V 8 bases short and J 5 bases short, with 16 bases between. The CDR3: CAIGGRDGNNEQFF. The CDR3 region has the DNA TGTGCCATCGGGGGGCGGGACGGGAACAATGAGCAGTTCTTC.

The chain recombines TRBV28 with TRBJ1-1; possibly TRBD1 for D (6 bases). V dropped 6 bases and J dropped 7 bases, with 15 bases sitting between them. The CDR3 is 13 amino acids. Germline-derived CDR1 and CDR2 are MDHEN and SYDVKM. The CDR3 coding sequence is TGTGCCAGCAGGACGACCCGGACAGTTGAAGCTTTCTTT. This encodes CASRTTRTVEAFF. Filled out from reference TRBV28 and TRBJ1-1, the complete variable domain reads DVKVTQSSRYLVKRTGEKVFLECVQDMDHENMFWYRQDPGLGLRLIYFSYDVKMKEKGDIPEGYSVSREKKERFSLILESASTNQTSMYLCASRTTRTVEAFFGQGTRLTVV.

The rearrangement uses TRBV27 and TRBJ2-7; D is unclear. Germline CDR1 MNHEY, CDR2 SMNVEV (reference sequence). The CDR3 spans 13 residues. The V end lost 0 bases, the J end lost 6 bases, and 9 bases lay between the germline ends. In nucleotides, the CDR3 is TGTGCCAGCAGTTTATCCAGGATGCGCGAGCAGTACTTC. Translation: CASSLSRMREQYF.

This clone occurred once. The V and J genes are TRBV11-2 and TRBJ2-2, with TRBD2 matching 10 bases. Germline V lookup: CDR1 SGHAT, CDR2 FQNNGV. Germline trimming cut 4 bases from V and 7 bases from J; bases unmatched to any gene: 6. This CDR3 has 15 amino acids. The CDR3 spells CASSWTSGSSGELFF. The CDR3 region has the DNA TGTGCCAGCAGCTGGACTAGCGGAAGCAGCGGGGAGCTGTTTTTT.

The V and J genes are TRBV28 and TRBJ1-5, with no clear D. V was pared by 5 bases and J by 5 bases, with 7 bases between. CDR1 is MDHEN and CDR2 is SYDVKM in the germline V gene. This CDR3 region has 12 residues. The CDR3 protein is CASSKGYQPQHF. The DNA for the CDR3 is TGTGCCAGCAGTAAAGGGTATCAGCCCCAGCATTTT.

This chain links TRBV2 with TRBJ2-1, with D unresolved. Germline V CDR1 and CDR2: SNHLY, FYNNEI. V gave up 7 bases and J gave up 4 bases, with 11 bases separating them. There are 13 residues in the CDR3. CDR3 sequence: CASNSNTYNEQFF. In nucleotides, the CDR3 is TGTGCCAGCAATTCCAACACGTACAATGAGCAGTTCTTC.

The rearrangement links TRBV10-3 to TRBJ2-1, with 15 bases identical to TRBD2. CDR3 length: 15 residues. V lost 11 bases to trimming and J lost 7 bases; unmatched junction nucleotides: 9. The germline gives CDR1 ENHRY, CDR2 SYGVKD. CDR3 loop: CALATGLAGGNEQFF. CDR3 DNA: TGTGCCTTGGCAACAGGACTAGCGGGAGGGAATGAGCAGTTCTTC.

This rearrangement joins TRBV11-2 to TRBJ2-3; a possible D gene is TRBD2 (6 bases). This CDR3 has 13 amino acids. Germline loops: CDR1 SGHAT, CDR2 FQNNGV. Trimming took off 10 bases at V and 3 bases at J, with 14 bases between the two ends. CDR3 sequence reads: CATREWETDTQYF. For the CDR3, the DNA is TGTGCCACACGGGAGTGGGAGACAGATACGCAGTATTTT.

DNA of the CDR3: TGTGCCAGCAGCTCCCCCCGAGCGATTATGAACACTGAAGCTTTCTTT. It codes for CASSSPRAIMNTEAFF. The rearrangement uses TRBV7-9 and TRBJ1-1; the D is unclear. This CDR3 contains 16 residues. Germline V gene lookup returns CDR1 SEHNR and CDR2 FQNEAQ (reference sequence). V gave up 4 bases and J gave up 0 bases, with 15 bases separating them.

The chain couples TRBV27 to TRBJ1-1; no clear D. The germline V gene has CDR1 MNHEY and CDR2 SMNVEV (reference sequence). This CDR3 contains 13 residues. The germline V and J ends were trimmed by 6 bases and 1 base, with 9 bases remaining between them. The CDR3 DNA reads as TGTGCCAGCAGCCTCGGAGGGAACACTGAAGCTTTCTTT. Translation: CASSLGGNTEAFF.

This clone was counted between two and nine times. The chain links TRBV10-3 to TRBJ2-7, with 7 positions matching TRBD2. The CDR3 extends over 13 amino acids. Losses at the gene ends were 10 bases for V and 3 bases for J; bases not matched to a gene: 9. Germline V lookup: CDR1 ENHRY, CDR2 SYGVKD. The CDR3 DNA follows: TGTGCCAACCCCACTAGCGCCTACTACGAGCAGTACTTC. Translated: CANPTSAYYEQYF.

The V and J genes are TRBV5-6 and TRBJ1-1; no reliable D call. Germline assignment: CDR1 SGHDT and CDR2 YYEEEE. CDR3 length: 15 residues. V gave up 5 bases and J gave up 1 base, with 15 bases separating them. The CDR3 loop reads CASSSGLGRNTEAFF. CDR3 nucleotide sequence: TGTGCCAGCAGTTCGGGCCTAGGCAGGAACACTGAAGCTTTCTTT.

V usage is TRBV11-2 and J usage is TRBJ2-5; 13 positions match TRBD2. J was trimmed by 5 bases and V by 5 bases; bases with no gene match: 8. CDR3 length equals 16 residues. Germline loops: CDR1 SGHAT, CDR2 FQNNGV. The CDR3 nucleotides read TGTGCCAGCAGCCCACCAGGACTAGCGGGAGTGGAGACCCAGTACTTC. Amino acids: CASSPPGLAGVETQYF. Full variable domain (missing parts from reference TRBV11-2 and TRBJ2-5): EAGVAQSPRYKIIEKRQSVAFWCNPISGHATLYWYQQILGQGPKLLIQFQNNGVVDDSQLPKDRFSAERLKGVDSTLKIQPAKLEDSAVYLCASSPPGLAGVETQYFGPGTRLLVL.

The chain employs TRBV11-2 and TRBJ2-7; no clear D. CDR3 length: 12 residues. CDR1 SGHAT and CDR2 FQNNGV come from the germline V gene. V was pared by 5 bases and J by 7 bases, with 12 bases between. The chain's CDR3 is CASSRSPVEQYF. The CDR3 DNA is TGTGCCAGCAGCAGAAGTCCCGTGGAGCAGTACTTC.

The J gene is TRBJ1-4, the V gene TRBV4-1; unclear D gene. The CDR3 has 17 amino acids. Germline assignment: CDR1 MGHRA and CDR2 YSYEKL. Between the trimmed V and J ends, which lost 2 bases and 5 bases, there was a span of 18 bases. CDR3 nucleotides: TGCGCCAGCAGCCAATACTCTTTGACACGGAAAAATGAAAAACTGTTTTTT. Protein: CASSQYSLTRKNEKLFF.

The genes are TRBV5-1 and TRBJ1-1; D ambiguous. The ends were cut back, 4 bases at V and 5 bases at J, with 12 bases in the middle. Germline CDR1 is SGHRS and CDR2 is YFSETQ. The CDR3 runs to 13 residues. CDR3 region: CASSADRRTEAFF. CDR3 bases: TGCGCCAGCAGCGCTGATCGGAGGACTGAAGCTTTCTTT.

The rearrangement uses TRBV12-5 and TRBJ1-5; D call uncertain. Trimming left V 7 bases short and J 3 bases short, with 19 bases between. CDR1 is LGHNT and CDR2 is FRNRAP in the germline V gene. The CDR3 spans 16 residues. The CDR3 nucleotides are TGTGCTAGTGCCCCCGGGGTGGGAGGTTTCAATCAGCCCCAGCATTTT. Translating it yields CASAPGVGGFNQPQHF.

The rearrangement joins TRBV10-3 to TRBJ2-5, with 8 positions matching TRBD1. CDR1 and CDR2 (germline): ENHRY, SYGVKD. V dropped 10 bases and J dropped 1; count of bases not matched to a gene: 5. The CDR3 totals 13 residues. The CDR3 is CATRQGLQETQYF. For the CDR3, the DNA is TGTGCCACGAGACAGGGGCTCCAAGAGACCCAGTACTTC.

This chain uses TRBV13 with TRBJ2-4; 7 bases match TRBD2. The CDR3 contains 16 residues. Germline CDR1 is PRHDT and CDR2 is FYEKMQ (reference sequence). Germline trimming cut 2 bases from V and 3 bases from J; bases unmatched to any gene: 7. The CDR3 protein is CASSLSGREGKNIQYF. In nucleotides, the CDR3 is TGTGCCAGCAGCTTATCGGGGAGGGAGGGCAAAAACATTCAGTACTTC.